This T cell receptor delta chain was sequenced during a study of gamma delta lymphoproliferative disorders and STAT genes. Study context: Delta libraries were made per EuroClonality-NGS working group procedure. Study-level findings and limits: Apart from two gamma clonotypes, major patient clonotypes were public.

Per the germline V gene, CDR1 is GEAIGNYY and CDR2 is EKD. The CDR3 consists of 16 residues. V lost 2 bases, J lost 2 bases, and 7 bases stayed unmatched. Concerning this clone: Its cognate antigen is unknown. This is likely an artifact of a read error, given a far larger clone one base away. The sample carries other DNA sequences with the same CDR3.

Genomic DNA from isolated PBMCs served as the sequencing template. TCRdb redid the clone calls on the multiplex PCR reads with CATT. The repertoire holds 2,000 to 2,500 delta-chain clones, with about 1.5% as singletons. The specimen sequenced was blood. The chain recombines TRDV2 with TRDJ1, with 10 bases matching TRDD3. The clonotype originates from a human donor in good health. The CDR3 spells CACDNLGDKNTDKLIF. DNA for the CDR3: TGTGCCTGTGACAACCTGGGGGATAAGAATACCGATAAACTCATCTTT.